Below are 17 T cell receptor beta chains sequenced from a single sample in a study of regulatory T cells in long-lasting Graves disease (dated by TCRdb to about 2021). Library preparation was by multiplex PCR. TCRdb records Illumina HiSeq 4000 as the sequencer. TCR beta libraries were built with iRepertoire HTBI primers and Arm-PCR amplification of CDR3 regions. TCRdb reprocessing: public reads trimmed at Q25 with fastp, clones called with MiXCR, in-frame beta chains kept. Each record represents a unique CDR3 protein, reported with the most common genes and DNA among its rows. The sample table records 350,000 to 400,000 distinct CDR3 sequences; roughly 15% of these occur just once. The top ten clonotypes cover roughly a fifth of the sample. This sample's time point label indicates: newly diagnosed GD, antithyroid drugs for less than 3 months. For both TCR sequencing and RNA sequencing, RNA was extracted from PBMCs using TRIzol.

This sample also appeared in a second study, on T cells in Graves' hyperthyroidism and ophthalmopathy.

The starting material was peripheral blood mononuclear cells (PBMCs), obtained at new diagnosis, from a patient treated with antithyroid drugs. The origin of the receptors is a woman in her late teens or twenties with Graves disease. Donor details come from another sample of the same person, matched by shared clones.

This clonotype has ten or more counts. The rearrangement uses TRBV5-1 and TRBJ1-4, with 7 bases fitting TRBD1. This CDR3 contains 14 residues. The junction had 1 base not matched to a gene; V was cut back by 0 bases and J by 5 bases. Germline CDR1 SGHRS, CDR2 YFSETQ. CDR3 protein: CASSLGGQNEKLFF. The CDR3 coding sequence is TGCGCCAGCAGCTTGGGGGGACAGAATGAAAAACTGTTTTTT.

This clonotype has a handful of counts. The chain combines TRBV2 with TRBJ2-7; 10 bases align to TRBD1. With 5 bases clipped from V and 2 bases from J, the junction kept 9 bases outside the gene matches. Germline V CDR1 and CDR2: SNHLY, FYNNEI. The CDR3 spans 16 residues. The CDR3 bases are TGTGCCAGCAGTTTGTCCGGGACAGGGGTTCCCTACGAGCAGTACTTC. Translation gives CASSLSGTGVPYEQYF.

This clonotype appeared many times. The junction does not match germline at one end; this may be a read error. The gene calls are TRBV5-1 and TRBJ2-7; 8 bases agree with TRBD1. The length of the CDR3 is 15 residues. Germline loops: CDR1 SGHRS, CDR2 YFSETQ. In DNA, the CDR3 is TGTGCCAGCAGCTTAGGCGACAGGGGCTCCTACGAGCAGTACTTC. Its translation: CASSLGDRGSYEQYF. Complete variable domain (other parts from reference TRBV5-1 and TRBJ2-7): KAGVTQTPRYLIKTRGQQVTLSCSPISGHRSVSWYQQTPGQGLQFLFEYFSETQRNKGNFPGRFSGRQFSNSRSEMNVSTLELGDSALYLCASSLGDRGSYEQYFGPGTRLTVT.

This rearrangement joins TRBV5-5 to TRBJ2-2; the D is unclear. There are 12 residues in the CDR3. With 3 bases removed from V and 8 bases from J, the gap between germline ends came to 8 bases. From germline, CDR1 is SGHKS and CDR2 YYEKEE (reference sequence). The CDR3 nucleotides are TGTGCCAGCAGCTACCCGTCGGGGGAGCTGTTTTTT. Amino acids: CASSYPSGELFF.

This clonotype was observed many times. This rearrangement joins TRBV5-1 to TRBJ1-1, with 7 bases identical to TRBD1. CDR3 length: 15 amino acids. Losses at the gene ends were 4 bases for V and 1 base for J; bases not matched to a gene: 7. In germline, CDR1 is SGHRS, CDR2 YFSETQ. CDR3 nucleotide sequence: TGCGCCAGCAGCGAGGCGGGACAGTGGAACACTGAAGCTTTCTTT. Amino acids: CASSEAGQWNTEAFF.

In its sample, this clonotype was seen many times. V gene TRBV12-3 or TRBV12-4 combines with J gene TRBJ2-7; the match to TRBD2 covers 10 bases. With V trimmed by 6 bases and J by 9 bases, 11 bases remained unmatched. This CDR3 has 14 residues. The CDR3 DNA reads as TGTGCCAGCAGGGTGTTCGGGACTAGCGACGGGCAGTACTTC. Its translation is CASRVFGTSDGQYF.

The table lists this clonotype with many counts. The chain joins TRBV27 to TRBJ2-7; 8 bases are a match to TRBD1. CDR1 is MNHEY, CDR2 SMNVEV, per germline (reference sequence). The CDR3 contains 14 residues. V shed 6 bases and J 5 bases; nucleotides not matched to a gene: 9. CDR3 in DNA: TGTGCCAGCAGCCTCGGACAGGGCGTCCACGAGCAGTACTTC. Protein product: CASSLGQGVHEQYF.

This clonotype was seen a few times. This chain connects TRBV5-5 to TRBJ2-7, with 8 bases aligning to TRBD1. Germline lookup yields CDR1 SGHKS and CDR2 YYEKEE (reference sequence). The CDR3 has 14 residues. J gave up 3 bases and V 5 bases, and 7 bases lay outside the gene matches. The CDR3 protein is CASRGQGINYEQYF. CDR3 nucleotide sequence: TGTGCCAGCAGAGGACAGGGAATCAACTACGAGCAGTACTTC. Using reference TRBV5-5 and TRBJ2-7 for the parts outside the CDR3, the full variable domain is DAGVTQSPTHLIKTRGQQVTLRCSPISGHKSVSWYQQVLGQGPQFIFQYYEKEERGRGNFPDRFSARQFPNYSSELNVNALLLGDSALYLCASRGQGINYEQYFGPGTRLTVT.

This clonotype has at least ten counts. The V call is TRBV20-1, the J call TRBJ2-1, with 11 nucleotides matching TRBD2. From germline, CDR1 is DFQATT and CDR2 SNEGSKA (reference sequence). J was trimmed by 5 bases and V by 0 bases; bases with no gene match: 6. The CDR3 spans 16 residues. DNA for the CDR3: TGCAGTGCTAGAGATGGGGGACTAGCGGCCCACAATGAGCAGTTCTTC. This gives the protein CSARDGGLAAHNEQFF.

The genes are TRBV5-1 and TRBJ1-1; D is unresolved. This CDR3 contains 13 residues. V lost 0 bases and J 6 bases, leaving 9 bases between the germline ends. The V gene's germline CDR1 is SGHRS and CDR2 YFSETQ. The CDR3 nucleotides are TGCGCCAGCAGCTTGGCGGGTATGTCTGAAGCTTTCTTT. It specifies CASSLAGMSEAFF. Complete variable domain (other parts from reference TRBV5-1 and TRBJ1-1): KAGVTQTPRYLIKTRGQQVTLSCSPISGHRSVSWYQQTPGQGLQFLFEYFSETQRNKGNFPGRFSGRQFSNSRSEMNVSTLELGDSALYLCASSLAGMSEAFFGQGTRLTVV.

The chain recombines TRBV29-1 with TRBJ1-1; D unresolved. V was clipped by 6 bases and J by 2 bases, with 13 bases between them. The CDR3 loop spans 13 amino acids. The germline V gene has CDR1 SQVTM and CDR2 ANQGSEA. This chain's CDR3 is CSVEVQINTEAFF. The CDR3 DNA reads TGCAGCGTCGAGGTGCAGATTAACACTGAAGCTTTCTTT.

This clonotype was recorded at least ten times. This rearrangement joins TRBV28 to TRBJ1-2; D possibly corresponds to TRBD1 (5 bases). The CDR3 runs to 19 residues. Per germline, CDR1 MDHEN and CDR2 SYDVKM. The V end lost 2 bases, the J end lost 4 bases, and 26 bases lay between the germline ends. The CDR3 bases are TGTGCCAGCAGTTTAAGAGGGACGGCTCCCCGTTTAATTCTCTATGGCTACACCTTC. Translating it yields CASSLRGTAPRLILYGYTF.

This clonotype was seen at least ten times. V gene TRBV19 combines with J gene TRBJ2-3, with 9 bases identical to TRBD1. V lost 3 bases, J lost 4 bases, and 8 bases stayed unmatched. CDR3 size: 16 residues. Germline assignment: CDR1 LNHDA and CDR2 SQIVND (reference sequence). The CDR3 sequence: CASSIPPGQGSDTQYF. The DNA for the CDR3 is TGTGCCAGTAGTATCCCCCCGGGACAGGGATCAGATACGCAGTATTTT.

This clonotype appeared many times. The genes are TRBV5-6 and TRBJ2-2; D gene unclear. Per the germline V gene, CDR1 is SGHDT and CDR2 is YYEEEE. There are 16 residues in the CDR3. Trimming shortened V by 0 bases and J by 0 bases, and 9 bases separated the two germline ends. CDR3 in amino acids: CASSLDGLANTGELFF. CDR3 nucleotide sequence: TGTGCCAGCAGCTTGGACGGTCTAGCGAACACCGGGGAGCTGTTTTTT.

This clonotype was counted ten times or more. The chain is built from TRBV7-9 and TRBJ2-3; unclear D gene. The V end was cut by 1 base, the J end by 6 bases, with 8 bases between. CDR3 length: 13 amino acids. CDR1 and CDR2 from the germline V gene are SEHNR and FQNEAQ (reference sequence). CDR3 sequence (DNA): TGTGCCAGCAGCTTAGTTTCTGGTGATACGCAGTATTTT. Protein sequence: CASSLVSGDTQYF.

This clonotype has only a few counts. The chain joins TRBV14 to TRBJ2-7; tentative D call: TRBD1 (6 bases). The V gene lost 4 bases and the J gene lost 4 bases, with 17 bases spanning the gap. Germline CDR1 is SGHDN and CDR2 is FVKESK. The CDR3 is 15 residues long. The CDR3 sequence is CASSPYGGRGYEQYF. CDR3 coding DNA: TGTGCCAGCAGCCCGTATGGGGGCCGTGGTTACGAGCAGTACTTC.

This chain links TRBV6-9 with TRBJ2-3; D tentatively reads TRBD1 or TRBD2 (6 bases each). Trimming removed 2 bases at V and 3 bases at J, with 12 bases between. This CDR3 has 15 residues. Germline-derived CDR1 and CDR2 are MNHGY and SVAAGI. CDR3 protein: CASSYRGARTDTQYF. The DNA for the CDR3 is TGTGCCAGCAGTTATAGGGGGGCCCGGACAGATACGCAGTATTTT.